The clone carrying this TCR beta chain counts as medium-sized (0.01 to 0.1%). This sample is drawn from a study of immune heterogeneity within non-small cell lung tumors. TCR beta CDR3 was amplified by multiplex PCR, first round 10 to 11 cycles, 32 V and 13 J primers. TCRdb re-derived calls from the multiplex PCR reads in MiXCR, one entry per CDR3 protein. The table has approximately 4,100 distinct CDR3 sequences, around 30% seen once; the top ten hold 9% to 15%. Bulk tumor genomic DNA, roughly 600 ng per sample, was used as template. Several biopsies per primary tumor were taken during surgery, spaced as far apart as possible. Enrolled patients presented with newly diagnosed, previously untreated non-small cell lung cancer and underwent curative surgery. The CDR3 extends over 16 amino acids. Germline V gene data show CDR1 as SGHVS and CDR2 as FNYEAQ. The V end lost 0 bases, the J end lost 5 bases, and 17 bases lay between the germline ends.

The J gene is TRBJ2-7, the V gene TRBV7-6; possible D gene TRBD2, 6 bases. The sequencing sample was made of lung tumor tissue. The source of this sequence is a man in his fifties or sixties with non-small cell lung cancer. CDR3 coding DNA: TGTGCCAGCAGCTTAGCGGGGGGAACGGGAAGAAACGAGCAGTACTTC. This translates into CASSLAGGTGRNEQYF.